The clone carrying this T cell receptor beta chain is classed as large by frequency. Its antigen is unidentified. Each sample's input was around 250 ng genomic DNA, 38,000 or so genome equivalents. Germline CDR1 is GTSNPN and CDR2 is SVGIG (reference sequence). The CDR3 is 12 residues long. TRB rearrangements were amplified by touch-down multiplex PCR with mixed TRB-A/B primers. TCRdb reprocessed the multiplex PCR reads, keeping one entry per CDR3 protein, no DNA. The table for this sample gives about 2,000 distinct CDR3 sequences. This record comes from a study of T cell clusters in autoimmune cytopenias. Study-wide findings and caveats: Functional roles of the in silico T cell clusters still await experimental validation. Clustering suggested that physiological T cell clusters were missing in primary autoimmune cytopenia patients.

The chain carries TRBV30 and TRBJ2-7; there is no DNA to check the TCRdb D call of TRBD1. The sequence was obtained from a human donor with an autoimmune cytopenia or autoimmune hepatitis (not recorded which). The material sequenced was peripheral blood. The CDR3 here is CAWRDRTYEQYF.